The entry below gives a single TCR beta chain sequence along with its context. These data come from a study of blood T cell repertoires in COVID-19. The overall study: Samples representing acute and convalescent COVID-19 were sourced from the United States, Italy and Spain. PBMCs, B-cell-depleted T cells, or T cells were the source of the cDNA or gDNA that made up the material.

Original data processing: For nucleated cells, counts were estimated from reference gene primer amplification. Sequenced by immunoSEQ multiplex PCR; TCRdb stores in-frame clones only, minus some. Clonal size and the V and J genes are those of that table, whereas D and trimming came from the DNA. The table has hundreds of thousands of clones, around 88% seen once; the top ten hold around 4.4%. Germline values: CDR1 MNHEY, CDR2 SVGEGT. With V trimmed by 0 bases and J by 6 bases, 8 bases remained unmatched. The CDR3 runs to 17 residues. Sequenced: peripheral blood. The V call is TRBV6-2 or TRBV6-3, the J call TRBJ2-2, with 9 bases matching TRBD1. This clonotype was obtained from a woman in her 30s with acute or convalescent COVID-19. The CDR3 spells CASSYSRTGASPGELFF. The CDR3 DNA reads as TGTGCCAGCAGTTACTCGCGGACAGGGGCTTCCCCCGGGGAGCTGTTTTTT.